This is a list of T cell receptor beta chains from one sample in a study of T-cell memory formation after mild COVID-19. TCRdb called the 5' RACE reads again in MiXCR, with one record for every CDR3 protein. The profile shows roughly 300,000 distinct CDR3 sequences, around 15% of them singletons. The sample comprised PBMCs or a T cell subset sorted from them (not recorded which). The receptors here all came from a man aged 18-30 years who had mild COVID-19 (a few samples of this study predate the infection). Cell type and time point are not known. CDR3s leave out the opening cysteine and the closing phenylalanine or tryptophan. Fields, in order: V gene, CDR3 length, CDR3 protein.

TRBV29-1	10	SVDGSTDTQY
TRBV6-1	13	ASSEWTTGANVLT
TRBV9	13	ASSVYGGGQETQY
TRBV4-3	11	ASSQDRAPEAF
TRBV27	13	ASSLQARGPEGYT
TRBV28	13	ASEGEDRVSQPQH
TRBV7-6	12	ASSGEGWGNTIY
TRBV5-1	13	ASSEYDRYTDTQY
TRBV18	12	ASSIQGAYTEAF
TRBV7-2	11	ASSFDRGREQY
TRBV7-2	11	ASSHSGYYEQY
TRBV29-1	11	SVGLRRESGYT
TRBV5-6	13	ASSFNRGNNEKLF
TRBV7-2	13	ASSGDRAATGELF
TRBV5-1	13	ASSLAGQYQETQY
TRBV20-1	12	SAKRGYGGETQY
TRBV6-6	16	ASSYTSGGQRLTDTQY
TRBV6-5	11	ASSSTGHYEQY
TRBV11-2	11	ASSHDRGSPLH
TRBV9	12	ASSVDSNTGELF
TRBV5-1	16	ASSLDGTGDRLDTEAF
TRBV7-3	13	ASSSKGQGNNEQF
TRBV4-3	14	ASSQDYRLANYGYT
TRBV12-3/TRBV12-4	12	ASSLGGREEKLF
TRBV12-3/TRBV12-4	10	ASSLAWDTQY
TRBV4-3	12	ASSQDYGGYEQY
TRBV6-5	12	ASSYGGLREKLF
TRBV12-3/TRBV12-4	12	ASRPYRDGETQY